This record covers a single TCR beta chain. The target antigen is unknown. TCRdb reanalysed the 5' RACE reads using MiXCR and keeps one entry per CDR3 protein. The sample contains 390,000 or so distinct CDR3 sequences, more than 15% of which appear only once. The data are from a study of T-cell memory formation after mild COVID-19. The study, taken as a whole, reports: Pre-infection memory showed some responding clones, and this suggested that cross-reactive memory joined.

This CDR3 is 13 amino acids long. With 4 bases removed from V and 3 bases from J, the gap between germline ends came to 10 bases. Germline CDR1 SGHRS, CDR2 YFSETQ. The TCR was taken from a man aged 18 to 30 who had mild COVID-19 (a few samples of this study predate the infection). Cell type and time point are not known. The sequencing input was PBMCs or a T cell subset sorted from them (not recorded which). The V gene is TRBV5-1, the J gene TRBJ1-2; weak D call: TRBD1 (5 bases). CDR3 amino acids: CASSASGDYGYTF. In DNA, the CDR3 is TGCGCCAGCAGCGCCTCGGGGGACTATGGCTACACCTTC.